This T cell receptor (beta chain) was recorded in a study of blood T cell repertoires in COVID-19. Overall study: COVID-19 samples from acute and convalescent phases originated in the United States, Italy and Spain. In each case, the material was cDNA or gDNA derived from T cells, B-cell-depleted T cells, or PBMCs.

Study processing details: Cell counts per sample came from amplifying reference gene primers. This table comes from immunoSEQ multiplex PCR, and its TCRdb copy is limited to in-frame clones, with some not included. That table supplies the V and J calls and clone size; D and trimming were determined from the DNA. This sample yields a few hundred thousand clones, of which around 89% are seen a single time; roughly 6% belongs to the top ten. This clonotype originated in a woman between 50 and 59 years old with COVID-19, enrolled during active disease. Sequenced: peripheral blood.

The DNA for the CDR3 is TGCGCCAGCAGTCATGGACAGGCGCAGTTCTTC. Its translation is CASSHGQAQFF. This chain connects TRBV5-1 to TRBJ2-1; 7 bases map to TRBD1. V was clipped by 5 bases and J by 12 bases; unmatched bases: 5. The CDR3 length is 11 residues. The V gene's germline CDR1 is SGHRS and CDR2 YFSETQ.